The 3 T cell receptor beta chains below were found in one sample sequenced in a study of blood T cell repertoires in COVID-19. Sequencing was performed with immunoSEQ multiplex PCR; in TCRdb, only in-frame clones are kept and a portion is missing. The table records 130,000 to 150,000 clones, over 80% of them present only once. The material sequenced was PBMCs or T cells enriched from blood (not recorded which). These receptors were obtained from a man aged 55 to 69 who had recovered from COVID-19.

This chain uses TRBV5-4 with TRBJ1-6; 7 bases line up with TRBD1. The ends lost 4 bases at V and 9 bases at J; junction bases unmatched: 13. Germline CDR1 and CDR2: SGHNT and YYREEE (reference sequence). The CDR3 is made up of 16 amino acids. This CDR3 is CASSPETGLSGSPLHF. For the CDR3, the DNA is TGTGCCAGCAGCCCTGAGACAGGGTTGAGCGGTTCACCCCTCCACTTT.

This clone was found a few times. The rearrangement joins TRBV5-6 to TRBJ1-6; 7 nucleotides match TRBD1. Germline CDR1 is SGHDT and CDR2 is YYEEEE. Trimming took 0 bases from V and 7 from J; bases not matched to a gene: 4. CDR3 length: 15 residues. The CDR3 spells CASSLVGTENSPLHF. The CDR3 DNA reads TGTGCCAGCAGCTTGGTTGGGACAGAGAATTCACCCCTCCACTTT. Full variable domain (remainder filled in from reference TRBV5-6 and TRBJ1-6): DAGVTQSPTHLIKTRGQQVTLRCSPKSGHDTVSWYQQALGQGPQFIFQYYEEEERQRGNFPDRFSGHQFPNYSSELNVNALLLGDSALYLCASSLVGTENSPLHFGNGTRLTVT.

The gene calls are TRBV28 and TRBJ1-6; D perhaps matches TRBD1 (6 bases). Trimming removed 5 bases from V and 5 bases from J, with 10 bases in between. Germline CDR1 and CDR2: MDHEN and SYDVKM. The CDR3 is 14 amino acids. Written as DNA, the CDR3 is TGTGCCAGCAGTAGGACAGTCGATAATTCACCCCTCCACTTT. It codes for CASSRTVDNSPLHF.